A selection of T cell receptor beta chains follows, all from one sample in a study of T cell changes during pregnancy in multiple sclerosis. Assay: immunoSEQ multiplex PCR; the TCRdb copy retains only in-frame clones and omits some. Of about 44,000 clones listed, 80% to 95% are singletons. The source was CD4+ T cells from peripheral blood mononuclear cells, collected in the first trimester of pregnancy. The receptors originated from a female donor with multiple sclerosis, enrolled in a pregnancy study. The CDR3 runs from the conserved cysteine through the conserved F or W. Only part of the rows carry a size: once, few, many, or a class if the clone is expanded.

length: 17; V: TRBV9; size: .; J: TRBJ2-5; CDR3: CASSVGAGGPSRETQYF
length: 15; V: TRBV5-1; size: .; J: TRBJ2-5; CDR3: CASSLTGKVGETQYF
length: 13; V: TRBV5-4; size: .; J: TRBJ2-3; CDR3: CASSFRGTDTQYF
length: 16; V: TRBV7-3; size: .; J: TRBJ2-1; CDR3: CASSPTSGSNHNEQFF
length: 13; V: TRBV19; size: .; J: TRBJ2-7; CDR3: CASSPSVRYEQYF
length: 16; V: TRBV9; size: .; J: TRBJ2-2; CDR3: CASSAGLAGAAGELFF
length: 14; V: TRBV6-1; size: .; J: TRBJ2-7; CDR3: CASSGLAGSYEQYF
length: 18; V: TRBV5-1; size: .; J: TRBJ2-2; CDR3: CASSLIGSRGANTGELFF
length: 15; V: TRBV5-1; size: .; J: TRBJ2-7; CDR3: CASSLEGTSSYEQYF
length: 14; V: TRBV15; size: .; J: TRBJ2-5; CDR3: CATSRHGQQETQYF
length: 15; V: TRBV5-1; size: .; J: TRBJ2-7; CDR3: CASSGEGLAGNEQYF
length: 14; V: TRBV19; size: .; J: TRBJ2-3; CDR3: CASSASGRGDTQYF
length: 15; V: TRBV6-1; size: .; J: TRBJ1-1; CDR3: CASSELGGVSTEAFF
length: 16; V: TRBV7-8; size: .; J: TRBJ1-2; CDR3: CASTPPLRQARGGYTF
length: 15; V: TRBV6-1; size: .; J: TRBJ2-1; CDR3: CASSENLAGNNEQFF
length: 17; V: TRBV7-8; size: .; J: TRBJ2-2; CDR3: CASSPRGTGLAGGELFF
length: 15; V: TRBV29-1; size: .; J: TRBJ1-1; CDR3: CSVVPWTGSGTEAFF
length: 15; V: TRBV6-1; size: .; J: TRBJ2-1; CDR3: CASRSGRAGYNEQFF
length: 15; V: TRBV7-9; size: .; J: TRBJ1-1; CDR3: CASSLAPPQDTEAFF
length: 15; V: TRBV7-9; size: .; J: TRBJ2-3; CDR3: CASSSGLAGADTQYF
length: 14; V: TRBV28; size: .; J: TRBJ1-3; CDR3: CASSLQGMRNTIYF
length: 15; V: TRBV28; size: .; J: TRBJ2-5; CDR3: CASSLSGRVGETQYF
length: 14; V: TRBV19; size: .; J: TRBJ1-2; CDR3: CASSILPGNYGYTF
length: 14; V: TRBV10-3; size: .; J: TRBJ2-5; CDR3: CAISGGTHQETQYF
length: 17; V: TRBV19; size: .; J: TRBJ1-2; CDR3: CASSTRRTDSANYGYTF
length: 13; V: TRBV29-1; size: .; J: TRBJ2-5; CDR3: CSASGLLQETQYF
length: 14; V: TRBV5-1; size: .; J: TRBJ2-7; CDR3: CASSFASEGSEQYF
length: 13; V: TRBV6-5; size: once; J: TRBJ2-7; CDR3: CASSSSGRGEQYF